The 5 T cell receptor beta chains listed next were all sequenced from one sample in a study of blood T cell repertoires in COVID-19. Sequenced by immunoSEQ multiplex PCR; TCRdb stores in-frame clones only, minus some. The sample includes roughly 63,000 clones, roughly 74% of them seen just once. Sequenced sample: peripheral blood. The receptors shown here come from a woman of 80 years or more with acute or convalescent COVID-19.

V gene TRBV12-5 combines with J gene TRBJ2-1, with TRBD1 identical over 9 bases. V gave up 6 bases and J gave up 6 bases; unmatched junction bases: 9. This CDR3 contains 15 residues. Germline values: CDR1 LGHNT, CDR2 FRNRAP. CDR3: CASGYRDRVGNEQFF. CDR3 coding DNA: TGTGCTAGTGGCTACCGGGACAGGGTGGGCAATGAGCAGTTCTTC.

The V and J genes are TRBV19 and TRBJ1-6; 10 bases match TRBD1. Germline V gene data show CDR1 as LNHDA and CDR2 as SQIVND (reference sequence). V was pared by 5 bases and J by 0 bases, with 7 bases of the junction left unmatched. The CDR3 is made up of 18 amino acids. The CDR3 DNA reads as TGTGCCAGTAGTGCCTCGGGACAGGGGAGCTCCTATAATTCACCCCTCCACTTT. Its protein is CASSASGQGSSYNSPLHF.

The gene calls are TRBV24-1 and TRBJ2-3; D is ambiguous. V was pared by 5 bases and J by 1 base, with 6 bases between. The CDR3 is made up of 13 amino acids. Germline CDR1 is KGHDR and CDR2 is SFDVKD. CDR3 region: CATSASGTDTQYF. In DNA, the CDR3 is TGTGCCACCAGTGCCTCGGGCACAGATACGCAGTATTTT.

This chain joins TRBV19 and TRBJ2-1, with TRBD2 identical over 11 bases. CDR3 length: 15 amino acids. From germline, CDR1 is LNHDA and CDR2 SQIVND (reference sequence). Germline trimming cut 4 bases from V and 3 bases from J; bases unmatched to any gene: 2. The CDR3 reads CASSTGTSGYNEQFF. The DNA of the CDR3 is TGTGCCAGTAGTACGGGGACTAGCGGCTACAATGAGCAGTTCTTC. Full variable domain (remainder filled in from reference TRBV19 and TRBJ2-1): DGGITQSPKYLFRKEGQNVTLSCEQNLNHDAMYWYRQDPGQGLRLIYYSQIVNDFQKGDIAEGYSVSREKKESFPLTVTSAQKNPTAFYLCASSTGTSGYNEQFFGPGTRLTVL.

This clone was counted a few times. The chain carries TRBV7-6 and TRBJ1-2; D perhaps matches TRBD1 (6 bases). Trimming took 8 bases from V and 3 from J, leaving 22 bases between them. In germline, CDR1 is SGHVS, CDR2 FNYEAQ. CDR3 length equals 16 residues. CDR3: CASGTKRHDRHYGYTF. CDR3 DNA sequence: TGTGCCAGCGGCACCAAGAGGCACGACAGGCACTATGGCTACACCTTC.